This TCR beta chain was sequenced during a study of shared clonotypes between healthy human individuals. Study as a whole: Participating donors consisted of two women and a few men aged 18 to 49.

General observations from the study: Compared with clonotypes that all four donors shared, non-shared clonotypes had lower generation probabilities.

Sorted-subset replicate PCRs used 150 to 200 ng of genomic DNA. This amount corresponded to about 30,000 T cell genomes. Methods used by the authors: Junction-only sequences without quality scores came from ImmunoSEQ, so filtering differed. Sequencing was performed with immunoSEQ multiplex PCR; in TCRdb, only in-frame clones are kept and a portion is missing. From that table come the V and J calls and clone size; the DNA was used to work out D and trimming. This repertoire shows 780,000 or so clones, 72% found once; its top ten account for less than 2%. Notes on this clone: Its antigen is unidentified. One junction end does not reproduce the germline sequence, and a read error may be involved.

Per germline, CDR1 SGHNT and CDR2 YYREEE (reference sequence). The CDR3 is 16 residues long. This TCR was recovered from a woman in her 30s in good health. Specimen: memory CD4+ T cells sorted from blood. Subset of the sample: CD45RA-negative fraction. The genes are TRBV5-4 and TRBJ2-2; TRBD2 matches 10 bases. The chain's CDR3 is CASSPGLAANTGKLFF. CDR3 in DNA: TGTGCCAGCAGCCCTGGACTAGCGGCTAACACCGGGAAGCTGTTTTTT.